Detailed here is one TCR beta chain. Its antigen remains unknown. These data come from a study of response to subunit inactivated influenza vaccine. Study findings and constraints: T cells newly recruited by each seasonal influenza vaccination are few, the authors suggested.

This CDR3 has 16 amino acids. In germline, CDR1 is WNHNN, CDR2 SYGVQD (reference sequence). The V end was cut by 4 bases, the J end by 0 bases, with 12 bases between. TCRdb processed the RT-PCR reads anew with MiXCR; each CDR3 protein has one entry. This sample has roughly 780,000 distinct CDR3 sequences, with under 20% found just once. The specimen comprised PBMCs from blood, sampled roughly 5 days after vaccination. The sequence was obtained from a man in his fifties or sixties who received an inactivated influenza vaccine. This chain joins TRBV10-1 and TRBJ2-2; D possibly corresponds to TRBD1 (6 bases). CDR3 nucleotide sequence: TGCGCCAGCAGTGGCTTGGGGACAACGAACACCGGGGAGCTGTTTTTT. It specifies CASSGLGTTNTGELFF.